This entry features one T cell receptor beta chain sequence. The CDR3 is 15 amino acids. Germline V gene sequence: CDR1 MNHEY, CDR2 SVGAGI. Trimming shortened V by 0 bases and J by 2 bases, and 10 bases separated the two germline ends. The data were obtained in a study of CD8 T cells in ankylosing spondylitis. TCRdb recomputed calls from the 5' RACE reads with MiXCR, one row per CDR3 protein. The sample consists of 300,000 to 350,000 distinct CDR3 sequences, around 21% of them appearing once. The chain joins TRBV6-5 to TRBJ2-5; D call uncertain. The source of this sequence is a female donor with ankylosing spondylitis or in good health (not recorded which). The sequencing input was blood, either unsorted or a sorted T cell fraction (not recorded which). CDR3 DNA: TGTGCCAGCAGTTACTCGAAGTCCACTCAAGAGACCCAGTACTTC. Protein product: CASSYSKSTQETQYF.